A selection of T cell receptor beta chains follows, all from one sample in a study of blood T cell repertoires in COVID-19. Assay used: immunoSEQ multiplex PCR; TCRdb lists only in-frame clones, some missing. The sample has roughly 200,000 clones, around 92% seen once. The sequenced sample consisted of PBMCs or T cells enriched from blood (not recorded which). The receptors stem from a woman aged 25 to 45 with acute COVID-19. Each CDR3 is given with its conserved first and last residue. The order of the fields is D gene, J gene, clone size, V gene, CDR3 protein, CDR3 DNA. The D gene is left open where the match is weak. Rows may omit the clone size; those that give it use once, few, many or a size class.

>TRBD2|TRBJ2-1|.|TRBV15
CATRDPGLDANEQFF
TGTGCCACCAGGGACCCGGGACTAGATGCCAATGAGCAGTTCTTC
>TRBD1|TRBJ2-7|.|TRBV28
CASSPRDRGIYEQYF
TGTGCCAGCAGTCCTCGGGACAGGGGGATCTACGAGCAGTACTTC
>.|TRBJ1-6|once|TRBV2
CASIPGHISSYNSPLHF
TGTGCCAGCATCCCAGGGCATATATCCTCCTATAATTCACCCCTCCACTTT
>.|TRBJ1-2|.|TRBV9
CASSVDSNYGYTF
TGTGCCAGCAGCGTGGACTCTAACTATGGCTACACCTTC
>.|TRBJ1-5|.|TRBV30
CAWSPQGNQPQHF
TGTGCCTGGAGTCCACAGGGAAATCAGCCCCAGCATTTT
>TRBD1|TRBJ2-7|.|TRBV5-4
CASSLGTGTGIEQYF
TGTGCCAGCAGCTTGGGGACCGGGACAGGGATCGAGCAGTACTTC
>.|TRBJ1-3|.|TRBV10-1
CATGIGIQPPGNTIYF
TGCGCCACCGGAATCGGGATTCAGCCCCCTGGAAACACCATATATTTT
>.|TRBJ2-7|.|TRBV7-2
CATTLQPDLTGKIYEQYF
TGTGCCACTACCCTACAGCCGGACCTAACAGGGAAAATTTACGAGCAGTACTTC
>TRBD1|TRBJ2-3|.|TRBV6-5
CASSYPGTGWADTQYF
TGTGCCAGCAGTTACCCCGGGACAGGGTGGGCAGATACGCAGTATTTT
>TRBD2|TRBJ2-1|.|TRBV19
CATSPPGGRVNEQFF
TGTGCCACCTCCCCCCCGGGGGGTCGGGTCAATGAGCAGTTCTTC
>TRBD1|TRBJ1-1|few|TRBV9
CASSVGQGAPDTEAFF
TGTGCCAGCAGCGTAGGACAGGGGGCACCGGACACTGAAGCTTTCTTT
>TRBD2|TRBJ2-1|.|TRBV19
CASRLGGGLREQFF
TGTGCCAGCCGCCTCGGGGGGGGGCTTCGTGAGCAGTTCTTC
>TRBD1|TRBJ2-1|.|TRBV5-1
CASSEPVGQGYNEQFF
TGCGCCAGCAGCGAACCGGTGGGACAGGGCTACAATGAGCAGTTCTTC
>.|TRBJ1-2|.|TRBV4-1
CASSQEQGSVGYTF
TGCGCCAGCAGCCAAGAACAGGGATCGGTTGGCTACACCTTC
>TRBD2|TRBJ2-6|.|TRBV27
CASSSLASGASYSGANVLTF
TGTGCCAGCAGTTCTCTGGCTAGCGGGGCCTCATACTCTGGGGCCAACGTCCTGACTTTC
>.|TRBJ1-1|.|TRBV7-2
CASSLVQGRGAFF
TGTGCCAGCAGCTTAGTCCAGGGAAGAGGTGCTTTCTTT
>.|TRBJ1-6|few|TRBV4-1
CASSQTGGSPLHF
TGCGCCAGCAGCCAAACGGGTGGATCACCCCTCCACTTT
>TRBD1|TRBJ2-2|.|TRBV7-9
CASSLGDRGLTGELFF
TGTGCCAGCAGCTTAGGGGACAGGGGTCTCACCGGGGAGCTGTTTTTT
>.|TRBJ2-7|.|TRBV4-1
CASSQNRAEQYF
TGCGCCAGCAGCCAGAACAGGGCCGAGCAGTACTTC
>.|TRBJ1-2|few|TRBV28
CASSWGEGTDYGYTF
TGTGCCAGCAGTTGGGGGGAGGGCACGGACTATGGCTACACCTTC
>.|TRBJ2-3|once|TRBV13
CASRPRGPLTDTQYF
TGTGCCAGCAGGCCGCGGGGGCCGCTCACAGATACGCAGTATTTT
>.|TRBJ2-3|.|TRBV11-2
CASSLRTDSDTQYF
TGTGCCAGCAGCTTAAGGACAGACTCAGATACGCAGTATTTT
>TRBD1|TRBJ1-2|.|TRBV2
CASRLEGQEPNYGYTF
TGTGCCAGCAGACTAGAGGGACAGGAACCTAACTATGGCTACACCTTC
>TRBD2|TRBJ2-1|.|TRBV9
CASSPRGASGGYNEQFF
TGTGCCAGCAGCCCTAGGGGGGCTAGCGGGGGATACAATGAGCAGTTCTTC
>.|TRBJ1-1|once|TRBV12-3/TRBV12-4
CASRRQVNTEAFF
TGTGCCAGCAGGCGACAGGTTAACACTGAAGCTTTCTTT
>TRBD1|TRBJ1-1|.|TRBV6-1
CASSEPGTAHEAFF
TGTGCCAGCAGTGAACCCGGGACAGCCCATGAAGCTTTCTTT
>.|TRBJ2-7|few|TRBV28
CASSLGSAGSGEQYF
TGTGCCAGCAGTTTGGGGTCGGCAGGGTCGGGTGAGCAGTACTTC
>TRBD1|TRBJ1-6|.|TRBV28
CASSFSLGQGSNSPLHF
TGTGCCAGCAGTTTTAGTTTGGGACAGGGGAGTAATTCACCCCTCCACTTT
>.|TRBJ1-5|few|TRBV5-6
CASSLGLNQPQHF
TGTGCCAGCAGCTTGGGGCTTAATCAGCCCCAGCATTTT
>.|TRBJ1-2|.|TRBV5-4
CASSLQGVPNYGYTF
TGTGCCAGCAGCTTACAGGGCGTCCCTAACTATGGCTACACCTTC
>TRBD1|TRBJ1-2|once|TRBV5-1
CASSLEGANYGYTF
TGCGCCAGCAGCTTGGAGGGGGCAAACTATGGCTACACCTTC
>.|TRBJ1-3|.|TRBV3-1/TRBV3-2
CASSRTLRPSGNTIYF
TGTGCCAGCAGCCGAACTCTGCGGCCGTCCGGAAACACCATATATTTT
>TRBD2|TRBJ2-5|.|TRBV5-1
CASSFIAGPPETQYF
TGCGCCAGCAGCTTTATAGCGGGGCCCCCAGAGACCCAGTACTTC
>.|TRBJ1-4|.|TRBV27
CASSQGRGSEKLFF
TGTGCCAGCAGTCAGGGCAGGGGCTCGGAAAAACTGTTTTTT
>TRBD1|TRBJ1-2|.|TRBV6-5
CASRKTGGEVGYTF
TGTGCCAGCAGGAAAACAGGGGGCGAGGTTGGCTACACCTTC
>TRBD2|TRBJ2-1|.|TRBV9
CASSVALAGGVHEQFF
TGTGCCAGCAGCGTAGCTCTAGCGGGGGGGGTTCATGAGCAGTTCTTC
>.|TRBJ1-1|.|TRBV19
CASSVLRNTEAFF
TGTGCCAGTAGTGTCCTCAGGAACACTGAAGCTTTCTTT
>TRBD2|TRBJ2-1|.|TRBV7-9
CASREGTSGYNEQFF
TGTGCCAGCAGGGAAGGGACTAGCGGCTACAATGAGCAGTTCTTC
>.|TRBJ1-1|once|TRBV14
CASSQDPGSTEAFF
TGTGCCAGCAGCCAAGACCCGGGGAGCACTGAAGCTTTCTTT
>TRBD1|TRBJ1-6|.|TRBV9
CASSPAGTGSSPLHF
TGTGCCAGCAGCCCCGCCGGGACAGGGAGTTCACCCCTCCACTTT
>TRBD2|TRBJ2-1|.|TRBV2
CASSWTSGGVYNEQFF
TGTGCCAGCAGCTGGACTAGCGGGGGGGTATACAATGAGCAGTTCTTC
>TRBD1|TRBJ1-1|.|TRBV18
CASSASTGAVNTEAFF
TGTGCCAGCTCAGCCTCGACAGGGGCAGTTAACACTGAAGCTTTCTTT
>TRBD1|TRBJ1-2|.|TRBV12-3/TRBV12-4
CASSSGTAYGYTF
TGTGCCAGCAGTTCCGGGACAGCCTATGGCTACACCTTC
>.|TRBJ1-4|.|TRBV7-6
CASSLAPPATNEKLFF
TGTGCCAGCAGCTTAGCCCCCCCGGCAACTAATGAAAAACTGTTTTTT
>.|TRBJ2-7|.|TRBV2
CASGPSSSYEQYF
TGTGCCAGCGGCCCCTCTAGTTCCTACGAGCAGTACTTC
>.|TRBJ2-2|.|TRBV7-9
CASRGKTRISTGELFF
TGTGCCAGCAGGGGCAAGACCCGGATCAGTACCGGGGAGCTGTTTTTT
>.|TRBJ2-2|.|TRBV27
CASSYREAGELFF
TGTGCCAGCAGTTACAGGGAAGCCGGGGAGCTGTTTTTT